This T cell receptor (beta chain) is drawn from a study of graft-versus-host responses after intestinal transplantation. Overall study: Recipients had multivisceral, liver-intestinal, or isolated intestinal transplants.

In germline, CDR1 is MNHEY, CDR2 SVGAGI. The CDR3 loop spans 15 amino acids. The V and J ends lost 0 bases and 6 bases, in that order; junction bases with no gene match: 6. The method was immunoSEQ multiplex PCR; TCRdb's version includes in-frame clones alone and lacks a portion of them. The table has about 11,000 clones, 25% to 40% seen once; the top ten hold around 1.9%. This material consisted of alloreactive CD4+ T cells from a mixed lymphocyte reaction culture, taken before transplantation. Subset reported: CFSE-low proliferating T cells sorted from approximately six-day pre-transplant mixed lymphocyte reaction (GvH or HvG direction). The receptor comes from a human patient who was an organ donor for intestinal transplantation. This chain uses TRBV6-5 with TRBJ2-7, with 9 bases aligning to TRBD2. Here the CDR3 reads CASSYSGGGAFEQYF. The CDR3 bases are TGTGCCAGCAGTTACTCGGGCGGGGGGGCCTTCGAGCAGTACTTC.